Listed below are T cell receptor beta chains from one sample, sequenced in a study of CD8+CD57+ T cells in acquired aplastic anemia. TCRdb independently ran MiXCR on the reads; one entry per CDR3 protein. The sample contains about 190,000 distinct CDR3 sequences, less than 70% of which appear only once. The sample taken for sequencing was sorted CD4+, CD8+, or CD8+CD57+ T cells (not recorded which) from PBMCs. These receptors came from a human donor in good health, serving as a control. Each CDR3 is given with its conserved first and last residue. A D gene is named only where the DNA matches it firmly. Expanded clones get a size class; other rows say once, few or many, or leave the size out.

d_call	j_call	v_call	clone_size	cdr3_nt	cdr3_aa
-	TRBJ2-3	TRBV29-1	once	TGCAGCACCGCGCGGTCGGCCACAGATACGCAGTATTTT	CSTARSATDTQYF
-	TRBJ1-1	TRBV5-5	-	TGCGCCAGCAGCAAGGACCTGAACACTGAAGCTTTCTTT	CASSKDLNTEAFF
-	TRBJ2-6	TRBV7-3	once	TGTGCCAGCAGCGCTACAGGGCCCAGCGCTGAAGCTTTC	CASSATGPSAEAF
TRBD2	TRBJ2-7	TRBV7-2	-	TGTGCCAGCAGCTTAAACGGGGGGAACCCCTACGAGCAGTACTTC	CASSLNGGNPYEQYF
TRBD1	TRBJ1-1	TRBV5-1	-	TGCGCCAGCAGCGATATTGGACAGGGGAGAGGGAACACTGAAGCTTTCTTT	CASSDIGQGRGNTEAFF
TRBD2	TRBJ2-5	TRBV7-2	many	TGTGCCAGCAGCACCCCCTTCGGACTAGCGGGGGATGAGACCCAGTACTTC	CASSTPFGLAGDETQYF
TRBD1	TRBJ2-3	TRBV7-2	-	TGTGCCAGCAGCGCCGACCGGGACAGGGAAGGAGATACGCAGTATTTT	CASSADRDREGDTQYF
-	TRBJ1-3	TRBV13	-	TGTGCCAGCAGCGTTAAGTCTTTCCCCATATATTTT	CASSVKSFPIYF
-	TRBJ1-1	TRBV24-1	-	TGTGCTACCAGTGATTTGCTCTCTGAAGCTTTCTTT	CATSDLLSEAFF
-	TRBJ1-2	TRBV6-6	many	TGTGCCAGCAGCTCGACGGGGGACTATGGCTACACCTTC	CASSSTGDYGYTF
TRBD1	TRBJ1-5	TRBV20-1	-	TGCAGTGCTAGAGATCTCTGGGACAGGAGGATTCCGCCCCAGCATTTT	CSARDLWDRRIPPQHF
TRBD2	TRBJ2-4	TRBV4-1	-	TGCGCCAGCAGCCAAGCCCCGGGACTAGACGTTCAGTACTTC	CASSQAPGLDVQYF
-	TRBJ1-2	TRBV19	-	TGTGCCAGTGCCACTACTTCCACCTCCTATGGCTACACCTTC	CASATTSTSYGYTF
TRBD1	TRBJ1-1	TRBV7-9	many	TGTGCCAGCAGCTTATCTCAGGGGGCGCGCGGAACTGAAGCTTTCTTT	CASSLSQGARGTEAFF
TRBD1	TRBJ1-5	TRBV20-1	many	TGCAGTGCCCGAGGGTCCTCCGGGACAGGGGGCCCCTATCAGCCCCAGCATTTT	CSARGSSGTGGPYQPQHF
-	TRBJ2-3	TRBV20-1	-	TGCAGTGCCGCGAGGGCTACTAGCACAGATACGCAGTATTTT	CSAARATSTDTQYF
-	TRBJ1-1	TRBV24-1	many	TGTGCCACCAGTGCCGCAGGGGAACCTAGTGAAGCTTTCTTT	CATSAAGEPSEAFF
-	TRBJ2-7	TRBV29-1	many	TGCAGCGTTCTTATAGGCAGACTCTCCTACGAGCAGTACTTC	CSVLIGRLSYEQYF
TRBD1	TRBJ1-1	TRBV19	-	TGTGCCAGTTTTATCGGACAGGGGCCGGGAGCTTTCTTT	CASFIGQGPGAFF
TRBD2	TRBJ2-3	TRBV25-1	-	TGTGCCAGCAGTGGCCACGCCCTGACTAGCGGGGGGGCCGGCACAGATACGCAGTATTTT	CASSGHALTSGGAGTDTQYF
TRBD1	TRBJ1-5	TRBV20-1	many	TGCAGTGCTCGCGGGACAGGGGGCTTTAGCAATCAGCCCCAGCATTTT	CSARGTGGFSNQPQHF
TRBD1	TRBJ2-1	TRBV24-1	-	TGTGCCACCATGGGCCAGACAGGGGGAGGTTTAGTAAACAATGAGCAGTTCTTC	CATMGQTGGGLVNNEQFF
-	TRBJ1-6	TRBV15	few	TGTGCCACCAGCAGAGGAGTGGGGGTAGCGAATTCACCCCTCCACTTT	CATSRGVGVANSPLHF
TRBD1	TRBJ2-5	TRBV7-9	-	TGTGCCAGCAGCTTGGACAGGGGGCGGGCATGCCAAGAGACCCAGTACTTC	CASSLDRGRACQETQYF
-	TRBJ1-1	TRBV6-5	-	TGTGCCAGCGCAATACAGGGTACCACTGAAGCTTTCTTT	CASAIQGTTEAFF
-	TRBJ2-3	TRBV5-1	-	TGCGCCAGCAGCTTATTTAGCGGTGTGGCAGATACGCAGTATTTT	CASSLFSGVADTQYF
TRBD1	TRBJ2-7	TRBV6-2/TRBV6-3	many	TGTGCCAGCAGCCTAGACAGGGCCTCCTACGAGCAGTACTTC	CASSLDRASYEQYF
-	TRBJ2-2	TRBV7-3	-	TGTGCCAGCAGCCCAGCGACCGGGGAGCTGTTTTTT	CASSPATGELFF
-	TRBJ1-4	TRBV7-9	-	TGTGCCAGCAGCCCAAGAGGGGAATGGGAAAAACTGTTTTTT	CASSPRGEWEKLFF
-	TRBJ2-7	TRBV28	many	TGTGCCAGCAGTTTATACAGGGCCTCCTACGAGCAGTACTTC	CASSLYRASYEQYF
-	TRBJ1-4	TRBV20-1	-	TGCAGTGCTAGGGGGCTACGGTCGTCAGGGTTTGGAACTAATGAAAAACTGTTTTTT	CSARGLRSSGFGTNEKLFF
-	TRBJ2-5	TRBV6-5	-	TGTGCCAGCATCGGGTCCCCAACGGAGACCCAGTACTTC	CASIGSPTETQYF
TRBD2	TRBJ2-5	TRBV25-1	once	TGTGCCAGCAGTGAGTTTAGCGGGGGGGCCCAAGAGACCCAGTACTTC	CASSEFSGGAQETQYF
-	TRBJ2-7	TRBV29-1	-	TGCAGCGCGGCCAGGGGGGCCTACGAGCAGTACTTC	CSAARGAYEQYF
-	TRBJ1-1	TRBV7-6	-	TGTGCCAGCAGCTTAGTAGGGGGGGGGACTGGAGCTTTCTTT	CASSLVGGGTGAFF
TRBD2	TRBJ2-3	TRBV5-1	many	TGCGCCAGCAGCTTCTTACCCGGGACTAGCGGGGGAGTCACAGATACGCAGTATTTT	CASSFLPGTSGGVTDTQYF
TRBD1	TRBJ2-5	TRBV19	many	TGTGCCAGTAGTATAGCCGGGACAGGGGGAGGCGAGACCCAGTACTTC	CASSIAGTGGGETQYF
-	TRBJ1-1	TRBV19	-	TGTGCCAGTAGTACGTCCGGGCTGAACACTGAAGCTTTCTTT	CASSTSGLNTEAFF
TRBD1	TRBJ1-5	TRBV10-3	few	TGTGCCATCAGTGAGGGCAGGGGGAGGATTGAGACCCAGCATTTT	CAISEGRGRIETQHF
-	TRBJ1-6	TRBV2	-	TGTGCCAGCAACCCCGTTGATGGAGCTAATTCACCCCTCCACTTT	CASNPVDGANSPLHF
-	TRBJ2-2	TRBV24-1	many	TGTGCCACCAGTGCCCCGGACAGCACGAACACCGGGGAGCTGTTTTTT	CATSAPDSTNTGELFF
-	TRBJ1-2	TRBV10-3	many	TGTGCCATCAGTGACTCCGGGACCCCGATGCTAAGAGGATATGGCTACACCTTC	CAISDSGTPMLRGYGYTF
TRBD1	TRBJ2-5	TRBV7-4	-	TGCGCCGGCAGCTTCCCGGACAGGGGGTTCCAAGAGACCCAGTACTTC	CAGSFPDRGFQETQYF
TRBD2	TRBJ2-1	TRBV10-3	-	TGTGCCAGCAGTTTCCCGGGACTAGCGGGGTTGAGTGAGCAGTTCTTC	CASSFPGLAGLSEQFF
TRBD2	TRBJ2-1	TRBV7-9	-	TGTGCCAGCAGCTTAGTGGTAGCGGGGAACAATGAGCAGTTCTTC	CASSLVVAGNNEQFF
-	TRBJ1-6	TRBV7-2	-	TGTGCCAGCAGCCCATGGGGGGCCGGTTCACCCCTCCACTTT	CASSPWGAGSPLHF
-	TRBJ1-1	TRBV5-1	many	TGCGCCAGCAGCCTGGGAGGAGGGAAGCAAATGAACACTGAAGCTTTCTTT	CASSLGGGKQMNTEAFF
-	TRBJ1-3	TRBV3-1	-	TGTGCCAGCAGCCAGGGTTACCTCTACTCTGGAAACACCATATATTTT	CASSQGYLYSGNTIYF
-	TRBJ2-7	TRBV2	many	TGTGCCAGCAGTGAAGGTCCGTACGAGCAGTACTTC	CASSEGPYEQYF
TRBD1	TRBJ1-6	TRBV10-3	-	TGTGCCATCAGAGGGGACAGGGAAAATTCACCCCTCCACTTT	CAIRGDRENSPLHF
-	TRBJ2-3	TRBV27	many	TGTGCCAGCAGTCTACCCCCCGTTCTTGGCACAGATACGCAGTATTTT	CASSLPPVLGTDTQYF
-	TRBJ1-1	TRBV7-9	-	TGTGCCAGCGGATTGAATGGGGGTGACACTGAAGCTTTCTTT	CASGLNGGDTEAFF
TRBD2	TRBJ2-3	TRBV19	few	TGTGCCAGTAGTCCCCGGACTAGCGGGGACACAGATACGCAGTATTTT	CASSPRTSGDTDTQYF
-	TRBJ1-2	TRBV20-1	-	TGCAGTGCTATTTCGGGGAACGGCTATGGCTACACCTTC	CSAISGNGYGYTF
-	TRBJ2-7	TRBV12-3/TRBV12-4	many	TGTGCCAGCAGTTTAGATGTAGGCCAGTCCTACGAGCAGTACTTC	CASSLDVGQSYEQYF
TRBD1	TRBJ1-6	TRBV10-3	-	TGTGCCATCACGGACAGGGGGCCAGATAATTCACCCCTCCACTTT	CAITDRGPDNSPLHF
-	TRBJ2-1	TRBV11-2	many	TGTGCCAGCAGCTTAGCCCTTGGTGGGTACTCCTACAATGAGCAGTTCTTC	CASSLALGGYSYNEQFF
-	TRBJ1-3	TRBV5-1	many	TGCGCCAGCAGCTTACAGGGATACAACTCTGGAAACACCATATATTTT	CASSLQGYNSGNTIYF
-	TRBJ1-5	TRBV6-5	-	TGTGCCAGCAGCCCGGGTCCCTATAGCAATCAGCCCCAGCATTTT	CASSPGPYSNQPQHF
-	TRBJ1-2	TRBV7-3	-	TGTGCCAGTAGGGACCCCCTACTGTATGGCTACACCTTC	CASRDPLLYGYTF